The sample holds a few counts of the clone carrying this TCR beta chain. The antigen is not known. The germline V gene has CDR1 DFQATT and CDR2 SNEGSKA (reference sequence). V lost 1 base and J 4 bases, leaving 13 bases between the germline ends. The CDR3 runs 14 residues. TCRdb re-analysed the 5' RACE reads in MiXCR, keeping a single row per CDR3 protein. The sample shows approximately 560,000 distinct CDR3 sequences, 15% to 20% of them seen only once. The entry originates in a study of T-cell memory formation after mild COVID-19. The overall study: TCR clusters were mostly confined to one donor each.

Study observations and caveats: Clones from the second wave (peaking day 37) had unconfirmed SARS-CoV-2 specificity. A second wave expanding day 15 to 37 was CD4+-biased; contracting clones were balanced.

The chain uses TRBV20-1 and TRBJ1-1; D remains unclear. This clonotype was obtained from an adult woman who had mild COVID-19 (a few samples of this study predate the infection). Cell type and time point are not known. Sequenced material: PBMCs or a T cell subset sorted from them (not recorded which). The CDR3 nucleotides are TGCAGTGCTAGAGTAGGCGCGGGGAGCACTGAAGCTTTCTTT. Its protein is CSARVGAGSTEAFF.